A selection of T cell receptor beta chains follows, all from one sample in a study of somatic mutations in cytotoxic T cells in rheumatoid arthritis. TCRdb keeps only in-frame clones here, not all; method: immunoSEQ multiplex PCR. The table records about 15,000 clones, around four fifths of them present only once. Sequenced: CD8+ T cells sorted from blood. These receptors all come from an adult with rheumatoid arthritis. The CDR3 runs from the conserved cysteine through the conserved F or W. D genes are given only for firm matches. The size field is filled for only some rows; it gives once, few, many or a size class.

clone_size	v_call	d_call	j_call	cdr3_aa	cdr3_nt
.	TRBV19	.	TRBJ1-5	CASKFDILSNQPQHF	TGTGCCAGTAAGTTCGACATCCTTAGCAATCAGCCCCAGCATTTT
.	TRBV15	.	TRBJ2-3	CATSRIPREDPSTDTQYF	TGTGCCACCAGCAGGATTCCGAGGGAAGACCCAAGCACAGATACGCAGTATTTT
few	TRBV27	.	TRBJ1-1	CASSRRGSGTEAFF	TGTGCCAGCAGCAGGAGGGGGTCAGGCACTGAAGCTTTCTTT
.	TRBV14	.	TRBJ2-6	CASSPFQVASGANVLTF	TGTGCCAGCAGCCCCTTTCAGGTAGCCTCTGGGGCCAACGTCCTGACTTTC
.	TRBV2	TRBD1	TRBJ1-4	CASTPDRGEKLFF	TGTGCCAGCACCCCGGACAGGGGTGAAAAACTGTTTTTT
.	TRBV7-9	.	TRBJ2-1	CASSLLREEQFF	TGTGCCAGCAGCCTTTTGAGGGAAGAGCAGTTCTTC
.	TRBV6-5	.	TRBJ1-1	CASGLGVVNTEAFF	TGTGCCAGCGGGTTAGGAGTTGTGAACACTGAAGCTTTCTTT
.	TRBV2	.	TRBJ2-7	CASSETWQGYHEQYF	TGTGCCAGCAGTGAAACTTGGCAGGGTTATCACGAGCAGTACTTC
.	TRBV5-4	.	TRBJ1-1	CASSLLGGTEAFF	TGTGCCAGCAGCTTGTTGGGCGGCACTGAAGCTTTCTTT
.	TRBV4-1	.	TRBJ1-2	CASSQVLTGLYGYTF	TGCGCCAGCAGCCAAGTTCTGACAGGTCTCTATGGCTACACCTTC
.	TRBV4-2	TRBD1	TRBJ1-2	CASSQETGGRDGYTF	TGTGCCAGCAGCCAAGAAACAGGGGGTAGGGATGGCTACACCTTC
.	TRBV27	TRBD1	TRBJ1-1	CASSSGQGYTEAFF	TGTGCCAGCAGTTCCGGACAGGGGTACACTGAAGCTTTCTTT
.	TRBV11-1	.	TRBJ1-2	CASSSIEANYGYTF	TGTGCCAGCAGCTCAATAGAAGCTAACTATGGCTACACCTTC
.	TRBV28	.	TRBJ1-6	CASQDSSYNSPLHF	TGTGCCAGCCAGGACAGTTCCTATAATTCACCCCTCCACTTT
.	TRBV7-2	.	TRBJ1-4	CASSLEVSGEKLFF	TGTGCCAGCAGCTTAGAGGTGTCCGGTGAAAAACTGTTTTTT
.	TRBV28	.	TRBJ1-4	CASSAFQGTKLFF	TGTGCCAGCAGTGCTTTTCAGGGGACGAAACTGTTTTTT
.	TRBV7-2	.	TRBJ2-1	CASSPSNRYNEQFF	TGTGCCAGCAGCCCCTCCAACCGCTACAATGAGCAGTTCTTC
.	TRBV6-5	TRBD2	TRBJ2-7	CASSYGLGVYEQYF	TGTGCCAGCAGTTACGGACTAGGAGTCTACGAGCAGTACTTC
.	TRBV27	.	TRBJ1-1	CASSLSGGTEAFF	TGTGCCAGCAGTTTATCGGGAGGGACTGAAGCTTTCTTT
.	TRBV21-1	.	TRBJ1-6	CASSKVQAGGQDNSPLHF	TGTGCCAGCAGCAAAGTCCAAGCTGGGGGACAGGACAATTCACCCCTCCACTTT
.	TRBV27	.	TRBJ1-1	CASSPLMDMNTEAFF	TGTGCCAGCAGTCCGCTGATGGACATGAACACTGAAGCTTTCTTT
.	TRBV18	.	TRBJ2-6	CASSTTGSGANVLTF	TGTGCCAGCTCCACGACAGGATCTGGGGCCAACGTCCTGACTTTC
once	TRBV9	.	TRBJ2-6	CASRAQGTGANVLTF	TGTGCCAGCAGAGCTCAGGGTACTGGGGCCAACGTCCTGACTTTC
.	TRBV10-2	.	TRBJ2-5	CASSESEEETQYF	TGCGCCAGCAGTGAGTCGGAGGAAGAGACCCAGTACTTC
medium-sized	TRBV5-6	.	TRBJ2-5	CASSTATMDGWETQYF	TGTGCCAGCAGCACCGCAACAATGGACGGTTGGGAGACCCAGTACTTC
few	TRBV6-1	.	TRBJ1-2	CASSESGWVGYTF	TGTGCCAGCAGTGAATCGGGTTGGGTCGGCTACACCTTC
.	TRBV5-1	.	TRBJ2-2	CASSGWGSGELFF	TGCGCCAGCAGCGGGTGGGGTTCCGGGGAGCTGTTTTTT
.	TRBV7-9	.	TRBJ2-3	CASSGQRGIRADTQYF	TGTGCCAGCAGCGGTCAACGGGGCATAAGAGCAGATACGCAGTATTTT
.	TRBV4-1	.	TRBJ2-2	CASSPRPGGGELFF	TGCGCCAGCAGCCCAAGACCCGGTGGGGGGGAGCTGTTTTTT
.	TRBV18	TRBD1	TRBJ2-1	CASSPGQGYNEQFF	TGTGCCAGCTCACCGGGACAGGGCTACAATGAGCAGTTCTTC
.	TRBV19	TRBD1	TRBJ1-2	CASSMTGGYGYTF	TGTGCCAGTAGTATGACAGGGGGCTATGGCTACACCTTC
.	TRBV2	TRBD2	TRBJ2-3	CASRGIAGGPDTQYF	TGTGCCAGCAGGGGCATAGCGGGGGGCCCAGATACGCAGTATTTT
few	TRBV9	TRBD1	TRBJ1-1	CASSVGGRGEAFF	TGTGCCAGCAGCGTAGGCGGCAGGGGGGAAGCTTTCTTT
.	TRBV2	TRBD2	TRBJ2-1	CASRQLLAGWNEQFF	TGTGCCAGCAGACAATTACTAGCGGGGTGGAATGAGCAGTTCTTC
few	TRBV7-9	.	TRBJ1-4	CASSARLGVKLFF	TGTGCCAGCAGCGCTAGACTGGGCGTAAAACTGTTTTTT
.	TRBV13	.	TRBJ1-2	CASSLISKGRYGYTF	TGTGCCAGCAGCCTCATTAGTAAGGGGCGCTATGGCTACACCTTC
few	TRBV27	TRBD1	TRBJ1-2	CASSQGGHYGYTF	TGTGCCAGCAGTCAGGGGGGCCACTATGGCTACACCTTC
.	TRBV4-1	TRBD2	TRBJ2-3	CASSRPAGGRDTQYF	TGCGCCAGCAGCCGTCCAGCGGGGGGCCGGGATACGCAGTATTTT
.	TRBV7-6	.	TRBJ2-1	CASSPATSGDEQFF	TGTGCCAGCAGCCCTGCCACTTCAGGAGATGAGCAGTTCTTC
.	TRBV13	.	TRBJ2-2	CASSIPSGELFF	TGTGCCAGCAGCATCCCTTCCGGGGAGCTGTTTTTT
few	TRBV7-9	.	TRBJ1-1	CASSSIDSLNTEAFF	TGTGCCAGCAGCTCAATCGACAGCTTGAACACTGAAGCTTTCTTT
.	TRBV19	TRBD2	TRBJ2-1	CASSMVAGGSDEQFF	TGTGCCAGTAGTATGGTAGCGGGGGGAAGTGATGAGCAGTTCTTC
.	TRBV10-1	.	TRBJ1-5	CASSEGQGHNQPQHF	TGCGCCAGCAGTGAAGGGCAGGGACACAATCAGCCCCAGCATTTT
.	TRBV2	.	TRBJ2-7	CASSASSRGFTYEQYF	TGTGCCAGCAGTGCTTCGTCGCGGGGATTCACCTACGAGCAGTACTTC
.	TRBV2	.	TRBJ2-3	CASSEAGADTQYF	TGTGCCAGCAGTGAAGCTGGGGCAGATACGCAGTATTTT
.	TRBV5-1	TRBD2	TRBJ2-1	CASSLWGAGDSYNEQFF	TGCGCCAGCAGCTTGTGGGGCGCGGGGGATTCCTACAATGAGCAGTTCTTC